This T cell receptor beta chain is drawn from a study of breast tumors, draining lymph nodes, adjacent tissues. Samples came from axillary lymph nodes draining the breast cancer. Each CDR3 protein is one row after TCRdb ran MiXCR on the multiplex PCR reads. This sample carries about 140,000 distinct CDR3 sequences, 32% of them seen once, and the ten largest clones take less than 2.5%. V lost 0 bases and J lost 5, with 14 bases in between. Germline V gene data show CDR1 as SGDLS and CDR2 as YYNGEE. The CDR3 runs 15 residues. The TCR comes from a female donor with breast cancer. Some clones in this sample may be carry-over from other donors' samples. Sequenced: axillary lymph node tissue. The chain uses TRBV9 and TRBJ1-2; D perhaps matches TRBD1 (5 bases). The CDR3 region is CASSVVGGDEYGYTF. CDR3 in DNA: TGTGCCAGCAGCGTAGTGGGAGGGGATGAATATGGCTACACCTTC.